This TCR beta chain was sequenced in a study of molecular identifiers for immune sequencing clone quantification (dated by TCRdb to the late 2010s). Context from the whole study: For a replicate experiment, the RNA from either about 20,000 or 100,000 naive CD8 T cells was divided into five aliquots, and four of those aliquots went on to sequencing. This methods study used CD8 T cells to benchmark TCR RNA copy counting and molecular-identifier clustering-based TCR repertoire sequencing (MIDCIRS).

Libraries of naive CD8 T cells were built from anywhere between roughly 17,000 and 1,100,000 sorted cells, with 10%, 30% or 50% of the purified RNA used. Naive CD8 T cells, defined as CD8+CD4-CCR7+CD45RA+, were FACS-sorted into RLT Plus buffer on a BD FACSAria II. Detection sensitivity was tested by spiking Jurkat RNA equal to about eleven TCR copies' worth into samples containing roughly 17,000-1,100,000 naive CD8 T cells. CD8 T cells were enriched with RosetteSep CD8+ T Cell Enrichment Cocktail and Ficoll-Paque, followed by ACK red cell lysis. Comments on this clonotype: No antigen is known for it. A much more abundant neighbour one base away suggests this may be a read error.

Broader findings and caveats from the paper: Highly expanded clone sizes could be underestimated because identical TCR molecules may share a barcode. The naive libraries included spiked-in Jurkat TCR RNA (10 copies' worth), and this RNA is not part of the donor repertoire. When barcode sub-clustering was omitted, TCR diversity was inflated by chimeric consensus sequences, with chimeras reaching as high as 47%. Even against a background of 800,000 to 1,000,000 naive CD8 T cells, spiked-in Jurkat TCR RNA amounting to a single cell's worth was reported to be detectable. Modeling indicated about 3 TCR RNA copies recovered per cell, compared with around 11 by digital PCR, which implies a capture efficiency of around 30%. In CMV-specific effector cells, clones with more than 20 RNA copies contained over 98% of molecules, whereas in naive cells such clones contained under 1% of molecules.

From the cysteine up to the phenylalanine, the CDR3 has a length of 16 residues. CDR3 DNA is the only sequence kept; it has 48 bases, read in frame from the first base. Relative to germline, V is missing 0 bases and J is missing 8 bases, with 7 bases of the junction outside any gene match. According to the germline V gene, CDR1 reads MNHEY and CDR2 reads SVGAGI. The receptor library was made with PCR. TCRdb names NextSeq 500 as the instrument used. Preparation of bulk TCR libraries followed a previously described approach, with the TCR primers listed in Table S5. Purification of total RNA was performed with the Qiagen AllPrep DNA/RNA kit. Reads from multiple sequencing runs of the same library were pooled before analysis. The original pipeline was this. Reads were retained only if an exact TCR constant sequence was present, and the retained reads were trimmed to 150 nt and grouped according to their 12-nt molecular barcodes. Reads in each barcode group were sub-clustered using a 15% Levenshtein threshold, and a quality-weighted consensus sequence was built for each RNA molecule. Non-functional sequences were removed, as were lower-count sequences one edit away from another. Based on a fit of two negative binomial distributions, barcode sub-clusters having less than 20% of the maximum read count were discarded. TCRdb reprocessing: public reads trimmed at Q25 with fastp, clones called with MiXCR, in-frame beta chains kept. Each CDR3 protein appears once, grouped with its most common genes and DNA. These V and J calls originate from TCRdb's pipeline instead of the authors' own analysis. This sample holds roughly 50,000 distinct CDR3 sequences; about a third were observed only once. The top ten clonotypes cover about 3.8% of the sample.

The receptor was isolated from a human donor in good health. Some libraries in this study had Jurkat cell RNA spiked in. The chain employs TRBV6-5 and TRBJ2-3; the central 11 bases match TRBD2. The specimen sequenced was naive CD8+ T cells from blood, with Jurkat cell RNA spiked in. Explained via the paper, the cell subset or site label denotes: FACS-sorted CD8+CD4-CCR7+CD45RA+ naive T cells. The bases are TGTGCCAGCAGTTACTCGGAACTAGCGGGAGAGGGTACGCAGTATTTT. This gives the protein CASSYSELAGEGTQYF.